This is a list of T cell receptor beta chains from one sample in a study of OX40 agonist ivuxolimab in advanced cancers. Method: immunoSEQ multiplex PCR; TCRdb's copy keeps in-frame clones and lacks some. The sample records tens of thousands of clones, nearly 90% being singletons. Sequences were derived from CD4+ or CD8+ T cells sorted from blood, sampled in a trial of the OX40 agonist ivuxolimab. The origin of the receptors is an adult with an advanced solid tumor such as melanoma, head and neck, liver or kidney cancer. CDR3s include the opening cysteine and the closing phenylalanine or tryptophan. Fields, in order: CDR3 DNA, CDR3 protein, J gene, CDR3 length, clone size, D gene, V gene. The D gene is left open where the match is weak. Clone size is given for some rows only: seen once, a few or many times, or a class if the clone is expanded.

TGTGCCAGCAGTGATCGTGTAAATCGGACCGGGACACCGGCTTTCTTT	CASSDRVNRTGTPAFF	TRBJ1-1	16	NA	NA	TRBV6-4
TGTGCCAGCAGTCTGACACGGACCTTCACCTACGAGCAGTACTTC	CASSLTRTFTYEQYF	TRBJ2-7	15	NA	NA	TRBV28
TGTGCCAGCAGCTTAGGCGTCTCTGGAAACACCATATATTTT	CASSLGVSGNTIYF	TRBJ1-3	14	medium-sized	NA	TRBV13
TGTGCCAGCAGCGTAGAGAACGGTGAAAAACTGTTTTTT	CASSVENGEKLFF	TRBJ1-4	13	once	NA	TRBV9
TGTGCCAGCAGCCCTTGGACAGGGGAGACTGAAGCTTTCTTT	CASSPWTGETEAFF	TRBJ1-1	14	NA	TRBD1	TRBV7-9
TGCGCCAGCAGCCGCGGACAGGGGAATCAGCCCCAGCATTTT	CASSRGQGNQPQHF	TRBJ1-5	14	NA	TRBD1	TRBV4-1
TGTGCCAGCAGACCGGTCGCCAATCAAGAGACCCAGTACTTC	CASRPVANQETQYF	TRBJ2-5	14	NA	NA	TRBV7-9
TGCGCCAGCAGCCGACTCGGACTCGCAGAGGACGAGCAGTACTTC	CASSRLGLAEDEQYF	TRBJ2-7	15	NA	NA	TRBV4-1
TGTGCCACGCGCGACCAGGAAGCGGGAGTCCCCTCCTACGAGCAGTACTTC	CATRDQEAGVPSYEQYF	TRBJ2-7	17	few	TRBD2	TRBV19
TGCAGCGTTCGGACAGGGGCAAGGGATACGCAGTATTTT	CSVRTGARDTQYF	TRBJ2-3	13	NA	TRBD1	TRBV29-1
TGTGCCAGCAGCTCAGGGAGGGTTCGCTCTGGAAACACCATATATTTT	CASSSGRVRSGNTIYF	TRBJ1-3	16	medium-sized	NA	TRBV5-4
TGTGCCAGCAGCCGGACAGGGGAGGTCATTCTGCGCTCACCCCTCCACTTT	CASSRTGEVILRSPLHF	TRBJ1-6	17	NA	TRBD1	TRBV14
TGTGCCAGCTCGGGACACCAAGATCAGCCCCAGCATTTT	CASSGHQDQPQHF	TRBJ1-5	13	NA	NA	TRBV6-1
TGCGCCAGCAGCACCGTAAGACTAGCGGACTTTCCACCCCGCACAGATACGCAGTATTTT	CASSTVRLADFPPRTDTQYF	TRBJ2-3	20	NA	TRBD2	TRBV5-1
TGTGCCAGCAGCTTAGACAGGGTAACCGGGGAGCTGTTTTTT	CASSLDRVTGELFF	TRBJ2-2	14	NA	NA	TRBV7-8
TGTGCCATCAGTGAGTCGTTTGCAGGGTTCCAGCAGTACTTC	CAISESFAGFQQYF	TRBJ2-7	14	NA	NA	TRBV10-3
TGTGCCAGCAGTTACTCGTTCGTAGGGGGGTACGAGCAGTACTTC	CASSYSFVGGYEQYF	TRBJ2-7	15	NA	NA	TRBV6-6
TGCAGCGCGGGAGGGGAGGGAGGGCAGTTCTTC	CSAGGEGGQFF	TRBJ2-1	11	NA	TRBD2	TRBV29-1
TGTGCCAGCGTGGACAGGGACTACTACAATGAGCAGTTCTTC	CASVDRDYYNEQFF	TRBJ2-1	14	NA	NA	TRBV6-6
TGTGCCAGCAGCCTCCTCCTGGCGAACACTGAAGCTTTCTTT	CASSLLLANTEAFF	TRBJ1-1	14	NA	NA	TRBV13
TGTGCCAGCAGCGTAAGACGGGGGGATACGCAGTATTTT	CASSVRRGDTQYF	TRBJ2-3	13	NA	NA	TRBV13
TGTGCCAGCAGCTTAGATACCCCCCAAGCGGAGCTGTTTTTT	CASSLDTPQAELFF	TRBJ2-2	14	NA	NA	TRBV11-2
TGTGCCAGCCCGGGGGGAACGGAAGCTTTCTTT	CASPGGTEAFF	TRBJ1-1	11	NA	NA	TRBV6-6
TGCGCCAGCAGCTCACAGGGGGCTCCCTTTAGCGGGAGGGCCTACGAGCAGTACTTC	CASSSQGAPFSGRAYEQYF	TRBJ2-7	19	NA	TRBD2	TRBV5-1
TGTGCCAGCAGCTTAGGTAGGGGCGGGGACGAGCAGTACTTC	CASSLGRGGDEQYF	TRBJ2-7	14	NA	NA	TRBV5-4
TGCAGCGTTGAAGGGCGACTAGCGACCTACAATGAGCAGTTCTTC	CSVEGRLATYNEQFF	TRBJ2-1	15	once	TRBD2	TRBV29-1
TGTGCCGTCCAGACCGTCTATGGCTACACCTTC	CAVQTVYGYTF	TRBJ1-2	11	NA	NA	TRBV19
TGTGCCAGCAGTTACTTACAGAGGCCTAACACTGAAGCTTTCTTT	CASSYLQRPNTEAFF	TRBJ1-1	15	NA	NA	TRBV6-5
TGTGCCAGTAGGGCCACTGGAAACACCATATATTTT	CASRATGNTIYF	TRBJ1-3	12	NA	NA	TRBV19
TGTGCCAGCAGTGTGTCAGGGCGGGGAGAGACCCAGTACTTC	CASSVSGRGETQYF	TRBJ2-5	14	NA	NA	TRBV6-1
TGTGCCTGCGGGTCGGGTTTTGGCTACACCTTC	CACGSGFGYTF	TRBJ1-2	11	NA	NA	TRBV4-2